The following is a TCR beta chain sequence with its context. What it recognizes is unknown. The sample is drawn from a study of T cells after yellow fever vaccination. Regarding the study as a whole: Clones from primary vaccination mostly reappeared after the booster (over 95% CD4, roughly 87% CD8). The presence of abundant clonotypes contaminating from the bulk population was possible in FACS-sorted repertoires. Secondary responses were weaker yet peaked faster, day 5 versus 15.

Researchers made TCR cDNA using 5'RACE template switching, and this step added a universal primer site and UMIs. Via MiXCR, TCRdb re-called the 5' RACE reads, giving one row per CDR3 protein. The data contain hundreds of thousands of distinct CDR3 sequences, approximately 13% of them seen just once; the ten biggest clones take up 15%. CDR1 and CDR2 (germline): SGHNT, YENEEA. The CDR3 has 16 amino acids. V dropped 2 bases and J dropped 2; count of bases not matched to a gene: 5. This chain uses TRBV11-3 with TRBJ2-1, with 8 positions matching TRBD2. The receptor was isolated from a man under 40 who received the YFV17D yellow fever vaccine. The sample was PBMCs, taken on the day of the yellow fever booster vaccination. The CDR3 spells CASSLSLAGPYNEQFF. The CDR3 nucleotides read TGTGCCAGCAGCTTATCCCTAGCGGGCCCCTACAATGAGCAGTTCTTC.